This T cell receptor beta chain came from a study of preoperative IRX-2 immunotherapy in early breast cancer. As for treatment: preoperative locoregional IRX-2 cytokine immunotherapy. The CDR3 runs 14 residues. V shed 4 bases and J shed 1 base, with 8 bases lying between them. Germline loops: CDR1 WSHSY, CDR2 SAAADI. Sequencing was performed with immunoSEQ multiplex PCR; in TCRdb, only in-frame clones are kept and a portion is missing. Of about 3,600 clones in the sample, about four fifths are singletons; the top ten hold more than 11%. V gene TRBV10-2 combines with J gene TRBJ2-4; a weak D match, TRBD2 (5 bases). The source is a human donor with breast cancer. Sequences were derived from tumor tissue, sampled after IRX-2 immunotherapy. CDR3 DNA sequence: TGCGCCAGCAGTGCTCGGGATGCCAAAAACATTCAGTACTTC. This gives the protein CASSARDAKNIQYF.